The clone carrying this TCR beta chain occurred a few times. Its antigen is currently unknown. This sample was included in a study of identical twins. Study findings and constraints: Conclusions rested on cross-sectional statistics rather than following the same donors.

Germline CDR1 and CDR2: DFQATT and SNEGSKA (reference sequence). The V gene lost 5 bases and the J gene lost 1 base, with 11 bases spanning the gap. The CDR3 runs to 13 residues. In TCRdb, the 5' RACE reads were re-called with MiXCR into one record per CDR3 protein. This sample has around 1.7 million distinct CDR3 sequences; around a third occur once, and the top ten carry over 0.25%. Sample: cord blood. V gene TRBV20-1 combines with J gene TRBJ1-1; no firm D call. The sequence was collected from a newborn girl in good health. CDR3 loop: CSAERQPNTEAFF. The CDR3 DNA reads TGCAGTGCTGAACGGCAGCCGAACACTGAAGCTTTCTTT.